Included here is one TCR beta chain sequence, with context. Its antigen is still unknown. Trimming cost V 0 bases and J 0 bases, with 9 bases left between them. The CDR3 consists of 15 residues. CDR1 is LGHNA, CDR2 YNFKEQ, per germline. This specimen comes from a study of blood T cells in healthy people across ages. Overall study results and limits: Across the age range, TCR beta diversity per million T cells fell in a roughly linear way.

A J-beta primer mix and a sample-barcoded 5' primer were used in a second PCR of about 7 to 12 cycles. MiXCR was run by TCRdb on the 5' RACE reads, yielding one entry per CDR3 protein. This table holds over a million distinct CDR3 sequences, 25% found once. The same specimen was also included in a second study, on T cells of mothers and their children. That work states: Study donors consisted of a few healthy Caucasian mothers and their six children.

This chain uses TRBV4-2 with TRBJ2-7; D might be TRBD2 (6 bases). This TCR was sampled from a girl aged 2 to 10 in good health. What was sequenced was blood. CDR3 residues: CASSQEPGSSYEQYF. The CDR3 DNA sequence: TGTGCCAGCAGCCAAGAGCCCGGGAGCTCCTACGAGCAGTACTTC.